This note documents a single TCR beta chain sequence. The antigen remains undetermined. Clones were sequenced by immunoSEQ multiplex PCR, and TCRdb holds only the in-frame ones, with some missing. The sample shows about 33,000 clones, about 80% of them seen only once. The data were obtained in a study of OX40 agonist ivuxolimab in advanced cancers. Overall study findings and caveats: Antigen targets of the expanded peripheral T cells went undetermined.

V lost 3 bases, J lost 3 bases, and 15 bases lay in between. CDR1 is SGHAT and CDR2 is FQNNGV in the germline V gene. The CDR3 extends over 15 amino acids. The TCR was taken from an adult with an advanced solid tumor such as melanoma, head and neck, liver or kidney cancer. This chain joins TRBV11-2 and TRBJ2-7; a weak D match, TRBD2 (5 bases). The source was CD4+ or CD8+ T cells sorted from blood, collected in a trial of the OX40 agonist ivuxolimab. CDR3 coding DNA: TGTGCCAGCAGCTTCGGGGATGGCGGGTTCTACGAGCAGTACTTC. Amino acids: CASSFGDGGFYEQYF.